This TCR beta chain was captured in a study of T cell responses to AZD1222 COVID-19 vaccine. From germline, CDR1 is SGHAT and CDR2 FQDESV (reference sequence). The CDR3 is made up of 15 amino acids. The V gene lost 2 bases and the J gene lost 1 base, with 11 bases spanning the gap. The assay was immunoSEQ multiplex PCR, and TCRdb's table has in-frame clones only and misses some. The data hold about 94,000 clones, with 75% to 90% observed a single time. This clone was counted only a few times. V gene TRBV11-1 combines with J gene TRBJ1-1; a possible D gene is TRBD1 (5 bases). The source of this sequence is an adult who received the AZD1222 COVID-19 vaccine. This specimen was peripheral blood, taken 28 days after the second AZD1222 dose. CDR3 nucleotides: TGTGCCAGCAGCTTATCCGGGACTCCGAACACTGAAGCTTTCTTT. Encoded protein: CASSLSGTPNTEAFF.